These T cell receptor beta chains were read from a single sample in a study of CD8 T cells in ankylosing spondylitis. TCRdb re-analysed the 5' RACE reads in MiXCR, keeping a single row per CDR3 protein. The table lists roughly 160,000 distinct CDR3 sequences, 9.8% of them singletons. Sequencing input: blood, either unsorted or a sorted T cell fraction (not recorded which). The source is a female donor with ankylosing spondylitis or in good health (not recorded which). The CDR3 runs from the conserved cysteine through the conserved F or W. Each record gives: clone size, CDR3 length, V gene, D gene, J gene, CDR3 DNA, CDR3 protein. The D gene is left open where the match is weak. Rows give clone size only sometimes, using once, few, many, or a class for an expanded clone.

clone_size: few; cdr3_length: 16; v_call: TRBV5-6; d_call: -; j_call: TRBJ2-7; cdr3_nt: TGTGCCAGCAGCTGGGAGGGACTCGCAGGGGAGGACGAGCAGTACTTC; cdr3_aa: CASSWEGLAGEDEQYF
clone_size: -; cdr3_length: 19; v_call: TRBV28; d_call: TRBD2; j_call: TRBJ2-1; cdr3_nt: TGTGCCAGCAGTCCCTGGACTAGCGGGAGGGCCAGGTCCTACAATGAGCAGTTCTTC; cdr3_aa: CASSPWTSGRARSYNEQFF
clone_size: many; cdr3_length: 12; v_call: TRBV5-1; d_call: -; j_call: TRBJ2-7; cdr3_nt: TGCGCCAGCAGCTTGCCGAATTACGAGCAGTACTTC; cdr3_aa: CASSLPNYEQYF
clone_size: many; cdr3_length: 15; v_call: TRBV15; d_call: TRBD1; j_call: TRBJ1-5; cdr3_nt: TGTGCCACCAGCAGCCGTGGACAGGGGCTTCAGCCCCAGCATTTT; cdr3_aa: CATSSRGQGLQPQHF
clone_size: -; cdr3_length: 14; v_call: TRBV10-3; d_call: TRBD1; j_call: TRBJ2-7; cdr3_nt: TGTGCCATCAGTGAGTCCAGGCAGGGGGACGAGCAGTACTTC; cdr3_aa: CAISESRQGDEQYF
clone_size: -; cdr3_length: 14; v_call: TRBV11-1; d_call: TRBD1; j_call: TRBJ2-7; cdr3_nt: TGTGCCAGCAGCTTGGGACAGAGGTCCTACGAGCAGTACTTC; cdr3_aa: CASSLGQRSYEQYF
clone_size: few; cdr3_length: 13; v_call: TRBV5-4; d_call: -; j_call: TRBJ2-7; cdr3_nt: TGTGCCAGCAGCTTAGACTCCTACTACGAGCAGTACTTC; cdr3_aa: CASSLDSYYEQYF
clone_size: many; cdr3_length: 15; v_call: TRBV25-1; d_call: TRBD1; j_call: TRBJ2-7; cdr3_nt: TGTGCCAGCAGTAGCCGGGACAGGGTGCCCCACGAGCAGTACTTC; cdr3_aa: CASSSRDRVPHEQYF
clone_size: few; cdr3_length: 13; v_call: TRBV15; d_call: -; j_call: TRBJ2-7; cdr3_nt: TGTGCCACCAGCAGAGGCCAGGTGTACGAGCAGTACTTC; cdr3_aa: CATSRGQVYEQYF
clone_size: -; cdr3_length: 16; v_call: TRBV4-2; d_call: TRBD2; j_call: TRBJ2-1; cdr3_nt: TGTGCCAGCAGCCAAGGCGGGACTAGCTTCCCCAATGAGCAGTTCTTC; cdr3_aa: CASSQGGTSFPNEQFF
clone_size: -; cdr3_length: 14; v_call: TRBV7-6; d_call: -; j_call: TRBJ2-5; cdr3_nt: TGTGCCAGCAGCTCCCGGGACACACAAGAGACCCAGTACTTC; cdr3_aa: CASSSRDTQETQYF
clone_size: few; cdr3_length: 15; v_call: TRBV6-1; d_call: TRBD1; j_call: TRBJ2-1; cdr3_nt: TGTGCCAGCAGCTCGGGACAGCGGATAGACAATGAGCAGTTCTTC; cdr3_aa: CASSSGQRIDNEQFF